The clone carrying this T cell receptor beta chain was recorded many times. Its cognate antigen is unknown. This sample was taken from a study of human T cells and chemical hapten exposure. Study at large: From small differences in pooled library volume came most of the variation in per-sample TCR yields. Study-wide results and caveats: With regard to DPC sensitization, TCRs above 1 in 1000 frequency did not change.

A single record per CDR3 protein comes from TCRdb applying MiXCR to the 5' RACE reads. The sample lists 130,000 or so distinct CDR3 sequences; 4.1% were seen once. This CDR3 has 13 amino acids. Germline loops: CDR1 MNHNS, CDR2 SASEGT. V was cut by 7 bases and J by 0 bases, with 9 bases left in between. Extraction of total RNA was performed on unfractionated whole blood. The TCR originated in a female donor in good health. This chain links TRBV6-1 with TRBJ1-1, with D unclear. The chain's CDR3 is CASIAQMNTEAFF. The CDR3 DNA is TGTGCCAGCATCGCCCAGATGAACACTGAAGCTTTCTTT.